The T cell receptor (beta chain) described here comes from a study of CD8 T cells in ankylosing spondylitis. This clonotype was recorded at least ten times. CDR3 length: 13 amino acids. Germline V gene data show CDR1 as SQVTM and CDR2 as ANQGSEA. The trim removed 5 bases at V and 5 bases at J, leaving 9 bases unmatched. TCRdb re-derived calls from the 5' RACE reads in MiXCR, one entry per CDR3 protein. The sample yields about 250,000 distinct CDR3 sequences, roughly a quarter seen once. Sequenced: blood, either unsorted or a sorted T cell fraction (not recorded which). J is TRBJ2-7 and V is TRBV29-1; the match to TRBD1 covers 7 bases. The receptor's source is a male donor with ankylosing spondylitis or in good health (not recorded which). CDR3 DNA sequence: TGCAGCGTTACCGGGACAGCCTGGGACGAGCAGTACTTC. It encodes CSVTGTAWDEQYF.